This T cell receptor (beta chain) was observed in a study of regulatory and conventional T cells in RAG deficiency. Overall study results and limits: In Omenn syndrome, Treg and Tconv repertoires overlapped >85%.

Concerning this clone: Its matching antigen is unknown.

Genomic DNA came from blood regulatory T cells gated CD4+ CD25-high CD127-low. Sequencing was performed with immunoSEQ multiplex PCR; in TCRdb, only in-frame clones are kept and a portion is missing. The sample lists tens of thousands of clones; about nine tenths were seen once. V lost 5 bases and J lost 4; bases outside the gene matches: 12. Germline V CDR1 and CDR2: LNHDA, SQIVND (reference sequence). This CDR3 has 16 amino acids. These records were also assigned to another study, of regulatory T cells. As reported in that work: The primer mix had 52 TRBV and 13 TRBJ primers.

The TCR originated in a human donor in good health. The rearrangement links TRBV19 to TRBJ1-2; TRBD1 matches 8 bases. Sequenced input: Tregs sorted from blood. CDR3 sequence reads: CASSGQGLGIPYGYTF. Written as DNA, the CDR3 is TGTGCCAGTAGTGGACAGGGTTTAGGGATACCCTATGGCTACACCTTC.